These 24 T cell receptor beta chains originate from one sample sequenced in a study of T cell changes during pregnancy in multiple sclerosis. Here immunoSEQ multiplex PCR was the method, and the copy in TCRdb shows in-frame clones only, minus some. The sample carries more than 40,000 clones, roughly 90% recorded once. The starting material was peripheral blood, obtained in the first trimester of pregnancy. These receptor sequences come from a female donor in good health, enrolled as a control in a pregnancy study.

V and J are TRBV20-1 and TRBJ1-2; D perhaps matches TRBD1 (5 bases). V lost 5 bases, J lost 8 bases, and 12 bases lay in between. CDR1 DFQATT and CDR2 SNEGSKA come from the germline V gene (reference sequence). CDR3 length: 11 amino acids. The CDR3 is CSAPLREGYTF. CDR3 DNA sequence: TGCAGTGCTCCCCTCAGGGAAGGCTACACCTTC.

The gene calls are TRBV2 and TRBJ2-1; 12 bases align to TRBD2. Per the germline V gene, CDR1 is SNHLY and CDR2 is FYNNEI. The CDR3 loop spans 15 amino acids. Losses at the gene ends were 4 bases for V and 7 bases for J; bases not matched to a gene: 5. CDR3 region: CASSATSGRENEQFF. Here the CDR3 DNA reads TGTGCCAGCAGTGCGACTAGCGGGAGAGAGAATGAGCAGTTCTTC.

The chain combines TRBV10-3 with TRBJ2-1, with 8 bases lining up with TRBD2. The V segment lost 8 bases and the J segment 9 bases; nucleotides outside the gene matches: 6. From germline, CDR1 is ENHRY and CDR2 SYGVKD. The length of the CDR3 is 12 residues. The CDR3 reads CAIGLGGGEQFF. The CDR3 DNA reads TGTGCCATCGGCCTCGGGGGGGGTGAGCAGTTCTTC.

The chain is built from TRBV19 and TRBJ2-2; 8 bases fit TRBD1. The V gene end was trimmed by 7 bases and the J gene end by 7 bases; junction bases not matched to a gene: 14. This CDR3 has 16 amino acids. Germline values: CDR1 LNHDA, CDR2 SQIVND (reference sequence). CDR3 residues: CASTAGQGRFGGELFF. The CDR3 coding sequence is TGTGCCAGTACCGCAGGACAGGGTCGTTTCGGCGGGGAGCTGTTTTTT.

The chain links TRBV7-2 to TRBJ2-1; D perhaps matches TRBD2 (5 bases). CDR1 and CDR2 from the germline V gene are SGHTA and FQGNSA. CDR3 length equals 16 residues. The germline V and J ends were trimmed by 5 bases and 6 bases, with 20 bases remaining between them. The CDR3 DNA reads TGTGCCAGCAGCGCCGCCGGTCAGCGGTCGTCCAATGAGCAGTTCTTC. Protein product: CASSAAGQRSSNEQFF.

CDR3: CASSRTGDSNQPQHF. The CDR3 coding sequence is TGTGCCAGCAGCCGGACAGGGGACAGCAATCAGCCCCAGCATTTT. The chain uses TRBV4-2 and TRBJ1-5; the match to TRBD1 covers 9 bases. V lost 4 bases, J lost 1 base, and 2 bases stayed unmatched. CDR1 and CDR2 (germline): LGHNA, YNFKEQ. The CDR3 covers 15 residues.

The chain uses TRBV4-2 and TRBJ2-2; TRBD2 aligns across 8 bases. The V gene end was trimmed by 3 bases and the J gene end by 1 base; junction bases not matched to a gene: 4. Per germline, CDR1 LGHNA and CDR2 YNFKEQ. The CDR3 runs to 16 residues. This CDR3 reads CASSHDSGMNTGELFF. CDR3 DNA sequence: TGTGCCAGCAGCCACGATAGCGGGATGAACACCGGGGAGCTGTTTTTT.

V usage is TRBV5-4 and J usage is TRBJ2-1; D might be TRBD1 (7 bases). Trimming took 4 bases from V and 9 from J, leaving 26 bases between them. Germline CDR1 SGHNT, CDR2 YYREEE (reference sequence). This CDR3 has 17 amino acids. CDR3 nucleotide sequence: TGTGCCAGCAGCCCCGGAGGGGGCCCGGCCCGCCGGGGTGAGCAGTTCTTC. Amino acid sequence: CASSPGGGPARRGEQFF.

V and J are TRBV7-9 and TRBJ2-5; D not resolved. This CDR3 has 12 amino acids. The V gene lost 5 bases and the J gene lost 5 bases, with 9 bases spanning the gap. The germline V gene has CDR1 SEHNR and CDR2 FQNEAQ (reference sequence). CDR3 in amino acids: CASSVRVETQYF. In nucleotides, the CDR3 is TGTGCCAGCAGCGTCCGGGTGGAGACCCAGTACTTC.

The chain combines TRBV5-1 with TRBJ1-2; D call uncertain. Germline V gene lookup returns CDR1 SGHRS and CDR2 YFSETQ. The V and J ends lost 0 bases and 11 bases respectively, with 14 bases between them. The CDR3 runs 13 residues. DNA for the CDR3: TGCGCCAGCAGCTTGGGGGCAACCCAAAGGTACACCTTC. Protein: CASSLGATQRYTF.

This chain connects TRBV7-2 to TRBJ1-4; TRBD1 agrees at 7 bases. After removal of 4 bases from V and 8 bases from J, the junction contained 7 bases not matched to a gene. Germline V gives CDR1 SGHTA, CDR2 FQGNSA. This CDR3 region has 14 residues. The CDR3, as DNA: TGTGCCAGCAGCTCCCCGGGACAGAAGGAAAAACTGTTTTTT. Its translation is CASSSPGQKEKLFF.

J is TRBJ2-7 and V is TRBV27, with TRBD1 as a possible D gene (6 bases). CDR1 is MNHEY, CDR2 SMNVEV, per germline (reference sequence). The CDR3 loop spans 15 amino acids. V was pared by 8 bases and J by 3 bases, with 20 bases between. The CDR3 sequence: CASSPGTFGGYEQYF. In nucleotides, the CDR3 is TGTGCCAGCTCCCCTGGGACATTTGGAGGCTACGAGCAGTACTTC.

The V gene is TRBV7-9, the J gene TRBJ2-2; D possibly corresponds to TRBD2 (5 bases). V lost 1 base and J lost 3, with 15 bases in between. In germline, CDR1 is SEHNR, CDR2 FQNEAQ (reference sequence). There are 17 residues in the CDR3. The CDR3 sequence is CASSLGGSARHTGELFF. DNA for the CDR3: TGTGCCAGCAGCTTAGGAGGTAGCGCTCGTCACACCGGGGAGCTGTTTTTT.

The chain employs TRBV4-2 and TRBJ2-7; 14 positions match TRBD2. In germline, CDR1 is LGHNA, CDR2 YNFKEQ. There are 18 residues in the CDR3. Germline trimming cut 1 base from V and 1 base from J; bases unmatched to any gene: 6. The DNA of the CDR3 is TGTGCCAGCAGCCAAGGGACTAGCGGGAGGCACACTTCCTACGAGCAGTACTTC. This translates into CASSQGTSGRHTSYEQYF.

The V and J genes are TRBV6-5 and TRBJ1-3; D gene unclear. The V end lost 6 bases, the J end lost 1 base, and 10 bases lay between the germline ends. The CDR3 has 14 amino acids. From germline, CDR1 is MNHEY and CDR2 SVGAGI. The CDR3 coding sequence is TGTGCCAGCAGCCCCCACGGGTCTGGAAACACCATATATTTT. Translated: CASSPHGSGNTIYF.

The CDR3 spells CASSPLTGDRGFLNYGYTF. The CDR3 DNA reads TGTGCCAGCAGTCCCCTGACCGGGGACAGGGGTTTCCTTAACTATGGCTACACCTTC. V and J are TRBV28 and TRBJ1-2; TRBD1 matches at 10 bases. The germline gives CDR1 MDHEN, CDR2 SYDVKM. Trimming removed 5 bases from V and 1 base from J; junction bases left unmatched: 16. The CDR3 spans 19 residues.

The chain combines TRBV5-1 with TRBJ1-1, with 7 bases that match TRBD1. CDR3 length: 14 residues. After removal of 0 bases from V and 6 bases from J, the junction contained 5 bases not matched to a gene. Germline lookup yields CDR1 SGHRS and CDR2 YFSETQ. Written as DNA, the CDR3 is TGCGCCAGCAGCTTGGGACAGGGCTTCGCTGAAGCTTTCTTT. Translation gives CASSLGQGFAEAFF.

This clone was seen ten or more times. The V gene is TRBV6-5, the J gene TRBJ2-7; 11 nucleotides line up with TRBD2. V was pared by 5 bases and J by 3 bases, with 6 bases of the junction left unmatched. This CDR3 comprises 15 residues. Germline V gene sequence: CDR1 MNHEY, CDR2 SVGAGI. This CDR3 is CASSRQLAGDYEQYF. The CDR3 DNA is TGTGCCAGCAGTCGACAACTAGCGGGAGACTACGAGCAGTACTTC.

This chain links TRBV6-4 with TRBJ1-2; 9 nucleotides agree with TRBD1. The CDR3 runs to 14 residues. CDR1 and CDR2 (germline): MRHNA, SNTAGT. With 2 bases clipped from V and 5 bases from J, the junction kept 3 bases outside the gene matches. In DNA, the CDR3 is TGTGCCAGCAGTGACACGGACAGGGGTTATGGCTACACCTTC. This translates into CASSDTDRGYGYTF.

The chain combines TRBV10-1 with TRBJ2-5; TRBD2 aligns across 12 bases. Looked up from germline, CDR1 is WNHNN and CDR2 is SYGVQD (reference sequence). This CDR3 has 20 residues. Trimming cost V 4 bases and J 4 bases; bases outside gene matches: 19. The CDR3 is CASSGPDLLAGGPDGETQYF. The CDR3 bases are TGCGCCAGCAGTGGACCCGACCTCCTAGCGGGAGGGCCGGACGGAGAGACCCAGTACTTC.

V is TRBV7-2 and J is TRBJ2-1; 8 nucleotides match TRBD1. The CDR3 loop spans 13 amino acids. The J segment lost 9 bases and the V segment lost 5 bases, leaving 6 bases of the junction unmatched. Germline values: CDR1 SGHTA, CDR2 FQGNSA. DNA of the CDR3: TGTGCCAGCAGCAGCCGGACAGGGATTGAGCAGTTCTTC. Translating it yields CASSSRTGIEQFF.

CDR3 in amino acids: CASSRQGVEAFF. Here the CDR3 DNA reads TGTGCCAGCAGTCGACAAGGGGTTGAAGCTTTCTTT. The chain combines TRBV28 with TRBJ1-1; tentative D call: TRBD1 (5 bases). The V and J ends lost 5 bases and 7 bases respectively, with 11 bases between them. CDR1 and CDR2 from the germline V gene are MDHEN and SYDVKM. CDR3 size: 12 residues.

The rearrangement joins TRBV30 to TRBJ2-5; TRBD2 aligns across 7 bases. V shed 5 bases, J shed 5 bases, and the junction held 11 bases outside the gene matches. The CDR3 runs 14 residues. Germline V gene lookup returns CDR1 GTSNPN and CDR2 SVGIG (reference sequence). This CDR3 reads CAWGDPGTMETQYF. Written as DNA, the CDR3 is TGTGCCTGGGGGGATCCCGGGACTATGGAGACCCAGTACTTC.

The chain joins TRBV9 to TRBJ1-1, with D unclear. Germline loops: CDR1 SGDLS, CDR2 YYNGEE. The CDR3 runs 13 residues. The V and J ends lost 3 bases and 5 bases respectively, with 11 bases between them. CDR3 DNA: TGTGCCAGCAGCGCCGATGAGGGTACTGAAGCTTTCTTT. Its translation is CASSADEGTEAFF.